This T cell receptor beta chain was observed in a study of blood T cell repertoires in COVID-19. Study overall: Acute and convalescent COVID-19 samples came from the United States, Italy and Spain. In each case, the material was cDNA or gDNA derived from T cells, B-cell-depleted T cells, or PBMCs.

The CDR3 is 13 residues long. V was trimmed by 1 base and J by 10 bases, leaving 11 bases between them. Germline lookup yields CDR1 LGHNA and CDR2 YSLEER. As originally analysed: Amplification from reference gene primers served as the basis for estimated nucleated cell counts. Some clones are missing from TCRdb's copy, which holds only in-frame ones; the method was immunoSEQ multiplex PCR. The V and J calls and clone size are taken from that table; D and trimming were inferred from the DNA. The sample lists some 300,000 clones, approximately 90% occurring once. The chain employs TRBV4-3 and TRBJ2-4, with TRBD2 as a possible D gene (6 bases). The TCR comes from a man between 18 and 29 years old with active or convalescent COVID-19. The sample taken for sequencing was peripheral blood. CDR3 residues: CASSQAGTHIQYF. The CDR3, as DNA: TGCGCCAGCAGCCAAGCCGGGACTCATATTCAGTACTTC.